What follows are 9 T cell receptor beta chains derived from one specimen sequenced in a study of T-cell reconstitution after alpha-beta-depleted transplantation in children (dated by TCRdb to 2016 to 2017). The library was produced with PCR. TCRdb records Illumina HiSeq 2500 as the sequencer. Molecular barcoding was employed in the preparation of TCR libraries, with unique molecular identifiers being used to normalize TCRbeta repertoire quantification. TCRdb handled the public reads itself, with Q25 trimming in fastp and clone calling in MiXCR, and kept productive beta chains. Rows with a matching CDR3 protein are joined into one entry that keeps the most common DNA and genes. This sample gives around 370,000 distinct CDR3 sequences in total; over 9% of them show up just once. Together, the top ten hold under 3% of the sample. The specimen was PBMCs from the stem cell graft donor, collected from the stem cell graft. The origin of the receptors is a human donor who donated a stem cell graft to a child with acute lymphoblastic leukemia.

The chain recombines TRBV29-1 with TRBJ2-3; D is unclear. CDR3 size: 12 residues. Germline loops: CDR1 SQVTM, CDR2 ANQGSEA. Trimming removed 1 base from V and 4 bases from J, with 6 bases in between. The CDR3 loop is CSVEVNPDTQYF. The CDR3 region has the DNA TGCAGCGTTGAAGTCAACCCAGATACGCAGTATTTT.

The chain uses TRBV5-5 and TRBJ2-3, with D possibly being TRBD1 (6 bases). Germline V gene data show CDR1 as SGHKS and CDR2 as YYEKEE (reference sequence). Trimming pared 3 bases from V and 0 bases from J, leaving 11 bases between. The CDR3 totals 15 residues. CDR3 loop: CASSWDTPSTDTQYF. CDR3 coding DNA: TGTGCCAGCAGCTGGGACACCCCTAGCACAGATACGCAGTATTTT.

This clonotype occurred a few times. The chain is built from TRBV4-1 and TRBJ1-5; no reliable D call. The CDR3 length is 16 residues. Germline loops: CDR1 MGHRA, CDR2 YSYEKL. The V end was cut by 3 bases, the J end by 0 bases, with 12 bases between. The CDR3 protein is CASSHTVSYSNQPQHF. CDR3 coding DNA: TGCGCCAGCAGCCACACTGTGAGCTATAGCAATCAGCCCCAGCATTTT.

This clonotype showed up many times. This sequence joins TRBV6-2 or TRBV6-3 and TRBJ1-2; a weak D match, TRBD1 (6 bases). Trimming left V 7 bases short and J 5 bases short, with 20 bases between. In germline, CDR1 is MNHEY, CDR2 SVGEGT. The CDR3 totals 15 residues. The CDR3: CASTVDPRGPYGYTF. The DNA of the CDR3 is TGTGCCAGCACTGTCGACCCCAGGGGACCGTATGGCTACACCTTC.

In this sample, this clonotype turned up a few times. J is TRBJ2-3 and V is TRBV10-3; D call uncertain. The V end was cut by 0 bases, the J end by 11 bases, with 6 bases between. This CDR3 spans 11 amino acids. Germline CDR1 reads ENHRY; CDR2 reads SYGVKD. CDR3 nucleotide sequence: TGTGCCATCAGTGAGTCGAATTGGCAGTATTTT. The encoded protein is CAISESNWQYF.

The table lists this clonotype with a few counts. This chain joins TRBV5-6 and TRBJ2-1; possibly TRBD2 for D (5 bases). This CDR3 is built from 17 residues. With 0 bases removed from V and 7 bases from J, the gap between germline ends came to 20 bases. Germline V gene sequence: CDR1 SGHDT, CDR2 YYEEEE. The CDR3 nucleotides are TGTGCCAGCAGCTTGGGACGGCTTATTAGCGCAGGAAATGAGCAGTTCTTC. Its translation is CASSLGRLISAGNEQFF.

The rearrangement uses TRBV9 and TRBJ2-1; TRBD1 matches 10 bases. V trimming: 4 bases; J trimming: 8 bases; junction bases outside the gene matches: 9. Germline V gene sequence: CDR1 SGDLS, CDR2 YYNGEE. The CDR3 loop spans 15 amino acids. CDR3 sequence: CASSLGQGVTDEQFF. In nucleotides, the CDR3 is TGTGCCAGCAGCTTAGGACAGGGGGTAACAGATGAGCAGTTCTTC.

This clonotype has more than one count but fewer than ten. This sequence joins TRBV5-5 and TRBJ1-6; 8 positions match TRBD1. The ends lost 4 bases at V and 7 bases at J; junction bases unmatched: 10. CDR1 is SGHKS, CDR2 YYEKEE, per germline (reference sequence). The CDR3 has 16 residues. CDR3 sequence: CASSQHTGGQNSPLHF. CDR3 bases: TGTGCCAGCAGCCAGCACACAGGGGGGCAGAATTCACCCCTCCACTTT.

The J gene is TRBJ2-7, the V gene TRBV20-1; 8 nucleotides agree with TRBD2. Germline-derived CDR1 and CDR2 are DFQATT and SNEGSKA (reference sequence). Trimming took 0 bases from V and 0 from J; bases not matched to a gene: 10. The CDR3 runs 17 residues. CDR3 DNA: TGCAGTGCTAGAGATGGGCTAGCGGGTGGCACCTCCTACGAGCAGTACTTC. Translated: CSARDGLAGGTSYEQYF.